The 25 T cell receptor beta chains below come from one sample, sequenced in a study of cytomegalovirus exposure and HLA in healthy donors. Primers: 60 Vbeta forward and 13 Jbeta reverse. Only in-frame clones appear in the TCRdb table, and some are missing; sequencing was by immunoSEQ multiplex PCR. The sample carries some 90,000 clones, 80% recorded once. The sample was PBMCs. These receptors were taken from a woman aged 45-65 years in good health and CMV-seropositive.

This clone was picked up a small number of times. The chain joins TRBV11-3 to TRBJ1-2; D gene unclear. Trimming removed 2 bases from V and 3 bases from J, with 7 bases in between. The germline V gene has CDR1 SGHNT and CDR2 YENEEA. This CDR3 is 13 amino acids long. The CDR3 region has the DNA TGTGCCAGCAGCTTAACGGGATACTATGGCTACACCTTC. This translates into CASSLTGYYGYTF.

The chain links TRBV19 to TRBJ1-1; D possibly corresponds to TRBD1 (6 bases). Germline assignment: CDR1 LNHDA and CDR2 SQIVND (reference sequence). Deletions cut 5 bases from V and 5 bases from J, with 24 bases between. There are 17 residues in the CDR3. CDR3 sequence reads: CASSLKTRDIGETEAFF. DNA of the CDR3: TGTGCCAGTAGTTTAAAGACCCGGGACATTGGGGAAACTGAAGCTTTCTTT. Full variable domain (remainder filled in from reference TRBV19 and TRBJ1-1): DGGITQSPKYLFRKEGQNVTLSCEQNLNHDAMYWYRQDPGQGLRLIYYSQIVNDFQKGDIAEGYSVSREKKESFPLTVTSAQKNPTAFYLCASSLKTRDIGETEAFFGQGTRLTVV.

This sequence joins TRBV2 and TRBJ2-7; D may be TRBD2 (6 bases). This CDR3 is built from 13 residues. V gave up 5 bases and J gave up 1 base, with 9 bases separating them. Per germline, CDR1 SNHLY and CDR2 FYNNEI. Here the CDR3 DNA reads TGTGCCAGCAGTATCGGGGGTTCCTACGAGCAGTACGTC. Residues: CASSIGGSYEQYV.

CDR3: CASTPSGSGADTQYF. CDR3 DNA: TGTGCCAGCACCCCTAGCGGTAGCGGAGCAGATACGCAGTATTTT. The chain employs TRBV7-8 and TRBJ2-3; 7 bases match TRBD2. There are 15 residues in the CDR3. V lost 7 bases to trimming and J lost 4 bases; unmatched junction nucleotides: 11. Germline V gives CDR1 SGHVS, CDR2 FQNEAQ. The whole variable domain, filled in from reference TRBV7-8 and TRBJ2-3, reads GAGVSQSPRYKVAKRGQDVALRCDPISGHVSLFWYQQALGQGPEFLTYFQNEAQLDKSGLPSDRFFAERPEGSVSTLKIQRTQQEDSAVYLCASTPSGSGADTQYFGPGTRLTVL.

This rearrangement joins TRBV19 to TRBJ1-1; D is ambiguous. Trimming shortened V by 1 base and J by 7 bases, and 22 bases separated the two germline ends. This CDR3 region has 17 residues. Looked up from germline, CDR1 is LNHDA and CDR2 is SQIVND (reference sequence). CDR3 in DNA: TGTGCCAGTAGTATAGGTTTCCTTCGCCCGGGTACGAGTGAAGCTTTCTTT. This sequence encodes CASSIGFLRPGTSEAFF.

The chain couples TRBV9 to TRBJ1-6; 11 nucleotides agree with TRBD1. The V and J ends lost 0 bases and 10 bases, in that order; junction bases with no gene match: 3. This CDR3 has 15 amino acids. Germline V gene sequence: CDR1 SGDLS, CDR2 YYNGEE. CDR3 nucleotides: TGTGCCAGCAGCGTAGGGGACAGGGGGGAATCACCCCTCCACTTT. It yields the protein CASSVGDRGESPLHF.

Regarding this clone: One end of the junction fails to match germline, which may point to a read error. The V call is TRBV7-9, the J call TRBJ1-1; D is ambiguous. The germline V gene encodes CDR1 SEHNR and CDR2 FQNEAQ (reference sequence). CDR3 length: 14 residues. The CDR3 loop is CSSSLPGQNTEAFF. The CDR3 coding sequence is TGTTCCAGCAGCTTGCCAGGCCAAAACACTGAAGCTTTCTTT.

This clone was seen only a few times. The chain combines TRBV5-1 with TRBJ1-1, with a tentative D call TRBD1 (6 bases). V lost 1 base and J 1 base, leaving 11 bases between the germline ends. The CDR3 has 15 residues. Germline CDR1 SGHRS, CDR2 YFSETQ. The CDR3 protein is CASSLTQGRNTEAFF. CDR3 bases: TGCGCCAGCAGCTTGACACAGGGTCGGAACACTGAAGCTTTCTTT. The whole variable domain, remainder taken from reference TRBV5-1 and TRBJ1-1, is KAGVTQTPRYLIKTRGQQVTLSCSPISGHRSVSWYQQTPGQGLQFLFEYFSETQRNKGNFPGRFSGRQFSNSRSEMNVSTLELGDSALYLCASSLTQGRNTEAFFGQGTRLTVV.

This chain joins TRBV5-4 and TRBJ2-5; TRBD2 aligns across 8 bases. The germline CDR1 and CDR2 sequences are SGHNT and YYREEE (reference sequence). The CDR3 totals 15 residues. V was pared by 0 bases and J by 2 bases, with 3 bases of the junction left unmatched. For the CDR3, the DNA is TGTGCCAGCAGCTTGGTGCTAGCGGGTCAAGAGACCCAGTACTTC. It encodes CASSLVLAGQETQYF. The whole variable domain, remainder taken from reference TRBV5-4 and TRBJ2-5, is ETGVTQSPTHLIKTRGQQVTLRCSSQSGHNTVSWYQQALGQGPQFIFQYYREEENGRGNFPPRFSGLQFPNYSSELNVNALELDDSALYLCASSLVLAGQETQYFGPGTRLLVL.

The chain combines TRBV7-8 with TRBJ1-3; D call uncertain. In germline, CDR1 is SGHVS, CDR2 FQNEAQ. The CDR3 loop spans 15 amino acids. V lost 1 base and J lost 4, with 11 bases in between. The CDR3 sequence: CASSLGGVDGNTIYF. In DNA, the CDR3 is TGTGCCAGCAGCTTAGGCGGGGTCGACGGAAACACCATATATTTT.

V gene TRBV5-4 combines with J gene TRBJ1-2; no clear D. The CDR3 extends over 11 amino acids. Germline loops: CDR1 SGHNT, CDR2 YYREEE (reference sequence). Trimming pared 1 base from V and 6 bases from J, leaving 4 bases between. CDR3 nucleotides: TGTGCCAGCAGCTTGTTAGATGGCTACACCTTC. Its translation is CASSLLDGYTF.

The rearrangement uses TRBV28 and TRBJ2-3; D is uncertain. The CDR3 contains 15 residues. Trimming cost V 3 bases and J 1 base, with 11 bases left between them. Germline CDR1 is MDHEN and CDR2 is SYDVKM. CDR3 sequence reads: CASSFQESRTDTQYF. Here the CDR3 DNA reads TGTGCCAGCAGTTTTCAAGAGAGCCGCACAGATACGCAGTATTTT.

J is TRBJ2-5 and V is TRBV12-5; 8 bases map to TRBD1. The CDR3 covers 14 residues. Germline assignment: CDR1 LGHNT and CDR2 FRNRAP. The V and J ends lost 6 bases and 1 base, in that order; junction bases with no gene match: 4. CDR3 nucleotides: TGTGCTAGTGGCAAAGGGACAGGCCAAGAGACCCAGTACTTC. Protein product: CASGKGTGQETQYF.

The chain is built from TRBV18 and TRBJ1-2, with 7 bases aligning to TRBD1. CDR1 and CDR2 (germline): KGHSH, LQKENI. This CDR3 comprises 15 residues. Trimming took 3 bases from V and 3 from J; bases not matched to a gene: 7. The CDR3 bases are TGTGCCAGCTCACCCCCCCTCACAGGGGACTATGGCTACACCTTC. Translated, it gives CASSPPLTGDYGYTF.

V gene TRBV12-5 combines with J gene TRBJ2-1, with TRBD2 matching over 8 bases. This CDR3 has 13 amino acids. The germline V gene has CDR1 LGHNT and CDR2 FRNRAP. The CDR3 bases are TGTGCCGGGGGGGGGAGGATAAACAATGAGCAGTTCTTC. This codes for CAGGGRINNEQFF.

CDR3 sequence (DNA): TGTGCCAGCAGCCCAACGGGTCCGCTGAGCTCCTACAATGAGCAGTTCTTC. Translation: CASSPTGPLSSYNEQFF. This rearrangement joins TRBV4-2 to TRBJ2-1; no firm D call. Trimming stripped 4 bases from V and 0 bases from J, with 16 bases between. Germline CDR1 LGHNA, CDR2 YNFKEQ. This CDR3 region has 17 residues.

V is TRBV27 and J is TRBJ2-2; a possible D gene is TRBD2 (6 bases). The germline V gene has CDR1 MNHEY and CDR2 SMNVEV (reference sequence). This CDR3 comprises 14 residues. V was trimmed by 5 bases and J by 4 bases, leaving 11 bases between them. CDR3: CASSVDYTTGELFF. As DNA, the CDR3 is TGTGCCAGCAGTGTGGACTATACCACCGGGGAGCTGTTTTTT.

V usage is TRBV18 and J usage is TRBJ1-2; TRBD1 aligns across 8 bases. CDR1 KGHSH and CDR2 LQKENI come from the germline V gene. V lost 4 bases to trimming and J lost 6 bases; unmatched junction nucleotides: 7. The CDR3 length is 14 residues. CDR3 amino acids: CASSRDRGGDGYTF. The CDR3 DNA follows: TGTGCCAGCTCACGAGACAGGGGTGGAGATGGCTACACCTTC.

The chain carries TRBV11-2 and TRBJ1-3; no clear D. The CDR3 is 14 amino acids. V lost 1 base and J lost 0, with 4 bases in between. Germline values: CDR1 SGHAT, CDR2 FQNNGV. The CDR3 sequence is CASSLGLSGNTIYF. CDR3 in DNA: TGTGCCAGCAGCTTAGGTCTCTCTGGAAACACCATATATTTT. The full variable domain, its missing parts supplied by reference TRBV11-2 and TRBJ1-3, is EAGVAQSPRYKIIEKRQSVAFWCNPISGHATLYWYQQILGQGPKLLIQFQNNGVVDDSQLPKDRFSAERLKGVDSTLKIQPAKLEDSAVYLCASSLGLSGNTIYFGEGSWLTVV.

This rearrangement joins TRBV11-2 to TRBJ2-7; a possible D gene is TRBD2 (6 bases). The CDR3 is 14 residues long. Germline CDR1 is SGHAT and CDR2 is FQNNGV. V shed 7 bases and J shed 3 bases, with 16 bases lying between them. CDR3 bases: TGTGCCAGCACCCCGGGCAGGGACTTCTACGAGCAGTACGTC. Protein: CASTPGRDFYEQYV.

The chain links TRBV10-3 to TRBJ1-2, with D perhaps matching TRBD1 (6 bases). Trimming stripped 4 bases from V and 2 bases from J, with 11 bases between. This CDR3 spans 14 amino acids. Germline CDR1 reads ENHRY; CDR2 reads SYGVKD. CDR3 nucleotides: TGTGCCATCAGTGTGGGACACCAAAACTATGGCTACACCTTC. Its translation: CAISVGHQNYGYTF.

CDR3 sequence (DNA): TGTGCCAGCAGCTTCGGACTAGCGGGGGGTTCGGATACGCAGTATTTT. Translated, it gives CASSFGLAGGSDTQYF. This chain uses TRBV13 with TRBJ2-3, with 14 bases matching TRBD2. Trimming at V came to 3 bases and at J to 6 bases, leaving 5 bases not matched to a gene. The CDR3 length is 16 residues. The germline gives CDR1 PRHDT, CDR2 FYEKMQ (reference sequence).

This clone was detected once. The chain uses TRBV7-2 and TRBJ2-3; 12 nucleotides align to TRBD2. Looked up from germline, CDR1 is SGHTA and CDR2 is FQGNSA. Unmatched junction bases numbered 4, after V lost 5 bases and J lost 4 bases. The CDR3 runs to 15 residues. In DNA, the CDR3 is TGTGCCAGCAGCCGACTAGCGGGAGACGCAGATACGCAGTATTTT. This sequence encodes CASSRLAGDADTQYF.

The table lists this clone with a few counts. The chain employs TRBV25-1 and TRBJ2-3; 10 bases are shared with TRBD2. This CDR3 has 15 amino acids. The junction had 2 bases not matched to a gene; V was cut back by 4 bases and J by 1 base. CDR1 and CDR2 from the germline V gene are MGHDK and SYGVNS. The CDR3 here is CASSASGGGTDTQYF. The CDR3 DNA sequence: TGTGCCAGCAGTGCCAGCGGGGGGGGCACAGATACGCAGTATTTT.

In DNA form, the CDR3 reads TGCGCCAGCAGCTTGCTAGCGGGAGAGAGCTACAATGAGCAGTTCTTC. This sequence encodes CASSLLAGESYNEQFF. The chain joins TRBV5-1 to TRBJ2-1; 10 positions match TRBD2. Per the germline V gene, CDR1 is SGHRS and CDR2 is YFSETQ. There are 16 residues in the CDR3. V shed 1 base, J shed 3 bases, and the junction held 4 bases outside the gene matches.